The 22 T cell receptor beta chains listed next were all sequenced from one sample in a study of shared clonotypes between healthy human individuals. Measured with immunoSEQ multiplex PCR; TCRdb has only the in-frame clones, and not every one. The sample holds over a million clones, 75% to 80% seen once. The source material was memory CD4+ T cells from PBMCs. Specified subset: CD45RA-negative fraction. These receptors all come from a young man in good health. Some clones in this sample may be carry-over from other donors' samples.

This clone has more than one count but fewer than ten. The junction shows a germline mismatch at one end, possibly a read error. At the DNA level, this CDR3 is encoded by other sequences in the same sample as well. The chain carries TRBV28 and TRBJ2-6; 10 bases agree with TRBD1. The CDR3 runs to 17 residues. Germline values: CDR1 MDHEN, CDR2 SYDVKM. CDR3 residues: CASGSGTGVSGANVLTF. The CDR3 region has the DNA TGTGCCAGCGGTTCCGGGACAGGGGTCTCTGGGGCCAACGTCCTGACCTTC.

The chain carries TRBV6-5 and TRBJ2-3, with 11 bases matching TRBD2. With 8 bases clipped from V and 3 bases from J, the junction kept 1 base outside the gene matches. CDR3 length: 13 residues. Germline assignment: CDR1 MNHEY and CDR2 SVGAGI. This CDR3 is CASLAGGTDTQYF. CDR3 bases: TGTGCCAGCCTAGCGGGAGGTACAGATACGCAGTATTTT.

This clone was detected many times. The same CDR3 can be traced to other DNA sequences in this sample. This chain connects TRBV29-1 to TRBJ2-7, with D perhaps matching TRBD1 or TRBD2 (6 bases each). Germline V gene data show CDR1 as SQVTM and CDR2 as ANQGSEA. The CDR3 runs to 14 residues. Trimming removed 3 bases at V and 3 bases at J, with 15 bases between. The CDR3 spells CSVDDGGQGYEQYF. The CDR3 coding sequence is TGCAGCGTTGACGATGGGGGGCAAGGCTACGAGCAGTACTTC.

The chain employs TRBV5-4 and TRBJ2-1; D not certain. V was cut by 4 bases and J by 3 bases, with 17 bases left in between. Germline CDR1 is SGHNT and CDR2 is YYREEE (reference sequence). The CDR3 loop spans 16 amino acids. The CDR3 sequence: CASSQQTGQGYNEQFF. CDR3 in DNA: TGTGCCAGCAGCCAACAAACGGGTCAAGGCTACAATGAGCAGTTCTTC.

The genes are TRBV6-5 and TRBJ1-1; 7 bases map to TRBD1. This CDR3 is built from 13 residues. The germline gives CDR1 MNHEY, CDR2 SVGAGI. Trimming at V came to 8 bases and at J to 1 base, leaving 4 bases not matched to a gene. CDR3 protein: CASASGGNTEAFF. The CDR3 bases are TGTGCCAGCGCCTCAGGGGGGAACACTGAAGCTTTCTTT.

This clone was observed a few times. V and J are TRBV18 and TRBJ2-5, with D hard to call. CDR3 length equals 13 residues. Trimming took off 0 bases at V and 4 bases at J, with 6 bases between the two ends. In germline, CDR1 is KGHSH, CDR2 LQKENI. The CDR3 nucleotides read TGTGCCAGCTCACCACCGTTGCGAGAGACCCAGTACTTC. Encoded protein: CASSPPLRETQYF.

The V call is TRBV4-1, the J call TRBJ1-5; D call uncertain. The CDR3 totals 17 residues. CDR1 is MGHRA, CDR2 YSYEKL, per germline. The V end was cut by 1 base, the J end by 2 bases, with 15 bases between. CDR3 nucleotide sequence: TGCGCCAGCAGCCAAGTTGATCTGGGCTTCGGCAATCAGCCCCAGCATTTT. Protein product: CASSQVDLGFGNQPQHF.

The chain combines TRBV2 with TRBJ1-2, with D unclear. The CDR3 is made up of 14 amino acids. The germline V gene encodes CDR1 SNHLY and CDR2 FYNNEI. Trimming left V 7 bases short and J 4 bases short, with 16 bases between. The CDR3: CASTPTRQTYGYTF. In DNA, the CDR3 is TGTGCCAGCACCCCGACTCGGCAGACCTATGGCTACACCTTC.

V usage is TRBV5-1 and J usage is TRBJ2-7, with D perhaps given as TRBD1 or TRBD2 (5 bases each). V dropped 4 bases and J dropped 0 bases, with 11 bases sitting between them. The germline V gene has CDR1 SGHRS and CDR2 YFSETQ. This CDR3 comprises 14 residues. The CDR3 spells CASSRDPDSYEQYF. The DNA of the CDR3 is TGCGCCAGCAGCCGGGACCCGGACTCCTACGAGCAGTACTTC.

The V call is TRBV27, the J call TRBJ2-2, with D possibly TRBD2 on 6 matching bases. Germline V lookup: CDR1 MNHEY, CDR2 SMNVEV (reference sequence). This CDR3 is 16 amino acids long. V shed 6 bases and J shed 8 bases, with 22 bases lying between them. CDR3 loop: CASSPPPLASRGELFF. The CDR3 coding sequence is TGTGCCAGCAGCCCCCCACCCCTAGCGTCCCGGGGGGAGCTGTTTTTT.

Comments on this clone: One end of the junction is discordant with germline, which a read error may explain. The V and J genes are TRBV30 and TRBJ1-3; D remains unclear. The CDR3 has 13 amino acids. Germline assignment: CDR1 GTSNPN and CDR2 SVGIG (reference sequence). CDR3 in DNA: TGTGCCTGGAGTGGGGGAGAACGAAACACCGTATATTTT. This sequence encodes CAWSGGERNTVYF.

This clone was recorded many times. V is TRBV4-1 and J is TRBJ2-7; D could derive from TRBD1 or TRBD2 (5 bases each). CDR3 length equals 14 residues. V was shortened by 4 bases and J by 7 bases, with 17 bases between the two germline ends. CDR1 and CDR2 (germline): MGHRA, YSYEKL. This chain's CDR3 is CASSRPGTVVEQYF. CDR3 nucleotide sequence: TGCGCCAGCAGCCGCCCCGGGACCGTGGTGGAGCAGTACTTC.

This chain links TRBV30 with TRBJ1-1; D perhaps matches TRBD1 (6 bases). Per the germline V gene, CDR1 is GTSNPN and CDR2 is SVGIG (reference sequence). V was cut by 5 bases and J by 11 bases, with 15 bases left in between. There are 11 residues in the CDR3. For the CDR3, the DNA is TGTGCCTGGGGGGGCTGGGGAATGGCTTTCTTT. This encodes CAWGGWGMAFF.

CDR3 sequence reads: CASSPRTVDNYGYTF. The CDR3 nucleotides are TGTGCCAGCAGTCCTAGGACAGTAGATAACTATGGCTACACCTTC. V gene TRBV27 combines with J gene TRBJ1-2, with a weak D call TRBD1 (6 bases). Germline V gene data show CDR1 as MNHEY and CDR2 as SMNVEV (reference sequence). CDR3 length equals 15 residues. V lost 5 bases, J lost 1 base, and 14 bases lay in between.

The rearrangement links TRBV5-1 to TRBJ2-2; 7 nucleotides align to TRBD1. Germline assignment: CDR1 SGHRS and CDR2 YFSETQ. CDR3 size: 14 residues. Trimming removed 4 bases from V and 6 bases from J; junction bases left unmatched: 6. The CDR3: CASSPQGSAGELFF. The CDR3 bases are TGCGCCAGCAGCCCACAGGGGAGTGCCGGGGAGCTGTTTTTT.

This clone was detected only once. This sequence joins TRBV19 and TRBJ1-2, with TRBD1 as a possible D gene (5 bases). V was shortened by 5 bases and J by 8 bases, with 15 bases between the two germline ends. The CDR3 length is 13 residues. Germline V gene sequence: CDR1 LNHDA, CDR2 SQIVND (reference sequence). The CDR3 sequence: CASSPGQSYGYTF. The CDR3 nucleotides read TGTGCCAGTAGTCCCGGACAATCTTACGGCTACACCTTC.

V is TRBV2 and J is TRBJ2-5, with D perhaps TRBD1 (7 bases). The CDR3 is 15 residues long. Per germline, CDR1 SNHLY and CDR2 FYNNEI. The V end was cut by 5 bases, the J end by 9 bases, with 22 bases between. CDR3 region: CASSNGQVLGEAQYF. CDR3 in DNA: TGTGCCAGCAGTAATGGACAGGTACTCGGGGAGGCCCAGTACTTC.

The chain joins TRBV11-3 to TRBJ2-1; TRBD2 aligns across 8 bases. This CDR3 contains 12 residues. The germline gives CDR1 SGHNT, CDR2 YENEEA. V shed 3 bases and J 8 bases; nucleotides not matched to a gene: 0. The CDR3 sequence: CASSFGRDEQFF. As DNA, the CDR3 is TGTGCCAGCAGCTTCGGGAGGGATGAGCAGTTCTTC.

V is TRBV2 and J is TRBJ2-5; 7 bases are a match to TRBD1. This CDR3 is built from 15 residues. V was pared by 6 bases and J by 1 base, with 8 bases of the junction left unmatched. The germline gives CDR1 SNHLY, CDR2 FYNNEI. CDR3 sequence: CASRATGARQETQYF. Written as DNA, the CDR3 is TGTGCCAGCAGAGCTACAGGGGCCCGCCAAGAGACCCAGTACTTC.

The sample holds one count of this clone. The gene calls are TRBV28 and TRBJ2-7, with a possible D match to TRBD1 (6 bases). This CDR3 is built from 14 residues. V was cut by 2 bases and J by 7 bases, with 15 bases left in between. The germline V gene encodes CDR1 MDHEN and CDR2 SYDVKM. As DNA, the CDR3 is TGTGCCAGCAGTTTAATACAGGGAGCACAAGAGCAGTACTTC. This codes for CASSLIQGAQEQYF.

Remarks on this clone: This could be a read error, since a much larger clone is one nucleotide away. Other DNA sequences in this specimen translate into the identical CDR3. The rearrangement joins TRBV27 to TRBJ2-7, with 8 bases matching TRBD2. CDR1 is MNHEY and CDR2 is SMNVEV in the germline V gene (reference sequence). The CDR3 consists of 15 residues. The CDR3 reads CASSPTTSALREQYF. CDR3 sequence (DNA): TGTGCGAGCAGTCCGACGACTAGCGCCCTTCGCGAGCAGTACTTC.

V is TRBV28 and J is TRBJ1-2; possible D gene TRBD1, 5 bases. CDR3 length: 15 residues. Germline assignment: CDR1 MDHEN and CDR2 SYDVKM. Between the trimmed V and J ends, which lost 6 bases and 4 bases, there was a span of 18 bases. CDR3 sequence (DNA): TGTGCCAGCAGCTCACTCCAGGCAGGGAGCTATGGCTACACCTTC. Its translation: CASSSLQAGSYGYTF.